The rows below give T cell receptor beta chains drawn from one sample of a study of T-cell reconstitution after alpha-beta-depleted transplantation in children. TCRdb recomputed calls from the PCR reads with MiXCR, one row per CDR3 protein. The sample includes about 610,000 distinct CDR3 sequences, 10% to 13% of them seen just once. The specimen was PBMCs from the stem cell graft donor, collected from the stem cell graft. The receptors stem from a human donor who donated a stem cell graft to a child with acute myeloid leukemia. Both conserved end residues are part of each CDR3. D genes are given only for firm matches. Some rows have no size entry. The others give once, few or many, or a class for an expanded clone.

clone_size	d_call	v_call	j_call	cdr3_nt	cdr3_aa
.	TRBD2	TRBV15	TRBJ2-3	TGTGCCACCAGCAGAGGTCTAGCGGGAGTTTCAGATACGCAGTATTTT	CATSRGLAGVSDTQYF
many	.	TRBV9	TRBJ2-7	TGTGCCAGCAGCGTAGTAGGAGGGAGGACCTACGAGCAGTACTTC	CASSVVGGRTYEQYF
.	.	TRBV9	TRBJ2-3	TGTGCCAGCAGCGTAACTAGGACTCATGGCGATACGCAGTATTTT	CASSVTRTHGDTQYF
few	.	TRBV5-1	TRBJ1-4	TGCGCCAGCAAACAGGATCCGAGTGCAACTAATGAAAAACTGTTTTTT	CASKQDPSATNEKLFF
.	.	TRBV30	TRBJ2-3	TGTGCCTGGACCCCGAGTACAGATACGCAGTATTTT	CAWTPSTDTQYF
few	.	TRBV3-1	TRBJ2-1	TGTGCCAGCAGCCAAGAGGTCCAGACCTACAATGAGCAGTTCTTC	CASSQEVQTYNEQFF
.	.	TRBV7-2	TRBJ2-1	TGTGCCAGCAGCTTAGTTGAAGTGTCGGCTTCTGGGCAGTTCTTC	CASSLVEVSASGQFF
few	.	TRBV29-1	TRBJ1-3	TGCAGCGTTGACGCGGGCCTTAGCTCTGGAAACACCATATATTTT	CSVDAGLSSGNTIYF
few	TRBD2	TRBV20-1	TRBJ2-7	TGCAGTGCTAGAGACCGAGTGCGGGACTACTACGAGCAGTACTTC	CSARDRVRDYYEQYF
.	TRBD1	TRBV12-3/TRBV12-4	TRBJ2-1	TGTGCCAGCAGCGGGACAGGGGATTCTGAGCAGTTCTTC	CASSGTGDSEQFF